The present T cell receptor beta chain was sequenced within a study of T-cell reconstitution after alpha-beta-depleted transplantation in children. This clonotype was detected ten times or more. Its specificity is unknown. There are 15 residues in the CDR3. In germline, CDR1 is LGHNA, CDR2 YSLEER. V gave up 1 base and J gave up 2 bases, with 12 bases separating them. The library targeted TCRbeta and was prepared with unique molecular identifiers. TCRdb re-analysed the PCR reads in MiXCR, keeping a single row per CDR3 protein. The table has almost 500,000 distinct CDR3 sequences, 10% seen once. Study results and limitations: After one year, T-cell counts and TCRbeta diversity mostly came from new T cells. Recipient T cells and thymic progenitors that survived were the source of the high TCRbeta diversity seen at day 60 in some patients. There were reportedly several hundred expanded graft clones from which alpha-beta T cells came about two months after transplant.

This material consisted of PBMCs, taken before TCRalphabeta/CD19-depleted stem cell transplant. The TCR was taken from a child under 10 years old with inherited bone marrow failure, due to receive a stem cell transplant. The chain is built from TRBV4-3 and TRBJ2-7; possibly TRBD1 or TRBD2 for D (5 bases each). CDR3 residues: CASSQVWDGPYEQYF. The CDR3 DNA reads as TGCGCCAGCAGCCAAGTATGGGACGGCCCCTACGAGCAGTACTTC.